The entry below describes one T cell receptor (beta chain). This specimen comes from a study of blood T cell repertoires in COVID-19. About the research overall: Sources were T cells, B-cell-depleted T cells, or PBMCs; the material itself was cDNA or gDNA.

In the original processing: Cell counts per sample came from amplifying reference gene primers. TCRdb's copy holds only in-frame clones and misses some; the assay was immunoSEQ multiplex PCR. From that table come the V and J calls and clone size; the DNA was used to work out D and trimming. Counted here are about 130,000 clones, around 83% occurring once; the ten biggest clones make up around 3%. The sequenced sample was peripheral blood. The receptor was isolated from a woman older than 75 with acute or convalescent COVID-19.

This CDR3 is CASRLGGLAGDSGPEETQYF. The CDR3 DNA reads as TGTGCAAGTCGCTTAGGTGGTCTAGCGGGGGATTCGGGGCCGGAAGAGACCCAGTACTTC. The V and J genes are TRBV12-2 and TRBJ2-5; the table's D call TRBD2 went unverified against the DNA. TRBV12-2 is a pseudogene segment. The length of the CDR3 is 20 residues.